This TCR beta chain emerged from a study of blood T cell repertoires in COVID-19. Study information: Samples of COVID-19 (acute and convalescent) were obtained from the United States, Italy and Spain.

In germline, CDR1 is LNHDA, CDR2 SQIVND (reference sequence). V lost 3 bases and J lost 6; bases outside the gene matches: 8. This CDR3 has 15 amino acids. Original processing notes: Estimates of nucleated cell counts were drawn from the amplification of reference gene primers. Assay used: immunoSEQ multiplex PCR; TCRdb lists only in-frame clones, some missing. The V and J calls and clone size come from that table; D and trimming were worked out from the DNA. The sample includes 150,000 to 200,000 clones, approximately 83% of them seen just once. The chain combines TRBV19 with TRBJ2-1, with 7 bases that match TRBD2. The sequence was obtained from a man aged 55 to 70 with acute or convalescent COVID-19. Material: peripheral blood. CDR3: CASSIGGGLTNEQFF. The CDR3 bases are TGTGCCAGTAGTATTGGGGGGGGACTAACCAATGAGCAGTTCTTC.